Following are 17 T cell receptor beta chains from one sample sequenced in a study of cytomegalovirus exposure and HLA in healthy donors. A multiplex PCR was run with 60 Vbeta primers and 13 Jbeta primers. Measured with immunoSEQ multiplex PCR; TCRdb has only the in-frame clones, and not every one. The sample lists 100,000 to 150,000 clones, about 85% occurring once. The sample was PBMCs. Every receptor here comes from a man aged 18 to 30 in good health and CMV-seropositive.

CDR3 bases: TGTGCCAGCAGTGTGGGTCTAGCCAATGAGCAGTTCTTC. It yields the protein CASSVGLANEQFF. The chain links TRBV6-1 to TRBJ2-1, with D tentatively TRBD2 (5 bases). Trimming removed 4 bases at V and 6 bases at J, with 10 bases between. Per germline, CDR1 MNHNS and CDR2 SASEGT. This CDR3 is built from 13 residues.

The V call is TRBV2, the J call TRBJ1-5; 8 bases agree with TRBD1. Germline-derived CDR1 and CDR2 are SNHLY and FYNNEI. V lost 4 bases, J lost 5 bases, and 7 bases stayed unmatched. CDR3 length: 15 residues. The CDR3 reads CASSAPLTGDQPQHF. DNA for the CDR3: TGTGCCAGCAGTGCTCCCTTGACAGGGGATCAGCCCCAGCATTTT.

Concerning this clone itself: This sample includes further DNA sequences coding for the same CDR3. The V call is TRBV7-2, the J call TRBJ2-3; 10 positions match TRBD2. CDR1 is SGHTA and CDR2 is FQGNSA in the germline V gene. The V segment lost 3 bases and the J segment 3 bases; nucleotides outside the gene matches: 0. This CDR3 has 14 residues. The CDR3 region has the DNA TGTGCCAGCAGCTTGACTAGCGGGACAGATACGCAGTATTTT. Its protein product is CASSLTSGTDTQYF.

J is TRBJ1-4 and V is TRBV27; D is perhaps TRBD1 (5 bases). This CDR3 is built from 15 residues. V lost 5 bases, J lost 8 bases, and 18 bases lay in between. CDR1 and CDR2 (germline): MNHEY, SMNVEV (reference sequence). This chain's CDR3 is CASSNLSGGEEKLFF. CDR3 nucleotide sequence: TGTGCCAGCAGTAATCTTTCGGGGGGGGAGGAAAAACTGTTTTTT. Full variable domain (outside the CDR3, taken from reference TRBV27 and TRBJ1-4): EAQVTQNPRYLITVTGKKLTVTCSQNMNHEYMSWYRQDPGLGLRQIYYSMNVEVTDKGDVPEGYKVSRKEKRNFPLILESPSPNQTSLYFCASSNLSGGEEKLFFGSGTQLSVL.

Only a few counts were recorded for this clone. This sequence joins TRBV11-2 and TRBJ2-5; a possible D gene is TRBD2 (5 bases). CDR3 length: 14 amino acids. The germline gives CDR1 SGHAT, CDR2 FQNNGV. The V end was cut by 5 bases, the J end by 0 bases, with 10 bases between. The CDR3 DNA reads TGTGCCAGCAGCGTACAGCGGTACCAAGAGACCCAGTACTTC. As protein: CASSVQRYQETQYF. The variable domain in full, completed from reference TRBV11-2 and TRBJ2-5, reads EAGVAQSPRYKIIEKRQSVAFWCNPISGHATLYWYQQILGQGPKLLIQFQNNGVVDDSQLPKDRFSAERLKGVDSTLKIQPAKLEDSAVYLCASSVQRYQETQYFGPGTRLLVL.

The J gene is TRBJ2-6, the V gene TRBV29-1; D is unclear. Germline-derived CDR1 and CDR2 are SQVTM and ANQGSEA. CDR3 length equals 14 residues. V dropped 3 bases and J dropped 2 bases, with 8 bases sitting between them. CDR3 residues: CSVDLPAGANVLTF. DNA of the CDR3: TGCAGCGTTGACCTACCGGCTGGGGCCAACGTCCTGACTTTC.

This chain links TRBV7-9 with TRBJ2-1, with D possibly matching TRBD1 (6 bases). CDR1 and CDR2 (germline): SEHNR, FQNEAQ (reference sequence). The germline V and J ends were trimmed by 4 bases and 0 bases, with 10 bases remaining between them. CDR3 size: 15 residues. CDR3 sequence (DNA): TGTGCCAGCAGCTACCGGGACATCTCCTACAATGAGCAGTTCTTC. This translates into CASSYRDISYNEQFF.

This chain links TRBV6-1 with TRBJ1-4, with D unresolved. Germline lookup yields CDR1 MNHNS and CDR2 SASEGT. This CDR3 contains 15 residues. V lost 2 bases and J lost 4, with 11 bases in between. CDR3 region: CASSEYADYNEKLFF. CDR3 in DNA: TGTGCCAGCAGTGAATATGCGGACTATAATGAAAAACTGTTTTTT.

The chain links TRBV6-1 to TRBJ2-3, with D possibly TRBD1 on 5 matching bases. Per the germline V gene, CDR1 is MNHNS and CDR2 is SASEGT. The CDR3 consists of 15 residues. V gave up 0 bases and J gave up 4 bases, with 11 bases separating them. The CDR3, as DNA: TGTGCCAGCAGTGAAGCCACAGGTCGGTCAGATACGCAGTATTTT. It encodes CASSEATGRSDTQYF.

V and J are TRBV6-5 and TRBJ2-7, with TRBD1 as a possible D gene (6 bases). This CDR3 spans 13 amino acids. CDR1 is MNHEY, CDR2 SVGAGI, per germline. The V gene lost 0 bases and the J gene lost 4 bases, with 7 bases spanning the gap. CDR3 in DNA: TGTGCCAGCAGTTACTCCGGACAGTACGAGCAGTACTTC. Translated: CASSYSGQYEQYF.

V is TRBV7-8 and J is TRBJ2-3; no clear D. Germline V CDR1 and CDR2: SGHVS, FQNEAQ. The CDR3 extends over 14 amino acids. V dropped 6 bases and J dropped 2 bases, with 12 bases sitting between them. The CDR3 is CASRDLINTDTQYF. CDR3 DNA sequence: TGTGCCAGCAGAGACTTGATTAACACAGATACGCAGTATTTT.

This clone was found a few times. CDR3 DNA: TGTGCCAGCAGCCAAGGGACTAGCGGCTACGAGCAGTACTTC. It yields the protein CASSQGTSGYEQYF. The V call is TRBV7-9, the J call TRBJ2-7; the match to TRBD2 covers 11 bases. V shed 5 bases and J 3 bases; nucleotides not matched to a gene: 3. Germline-derived CDR1 and CDR2 are SEHNR and FQNEAQ (reference sequence). This CDR3 is 14 amino acids long.

CDR3 coding DNA: TGTGCCAGCAGCTTCGGCGGACTAGCCTATACGCAGTATTTT. As protein: CASSFGGLAYTQYF. The rearrangement uses TRBV7-9 and TRBJ2-3; 8 nucleotides match TRBD2. This CDR3 region has 14 residues. J was trimmed by 7 bases and V by 3 bases; bases with no gene match: 6. Germline CDR1 reads SEHNR; CDR2 reads FQNEAQ (reference sequence).

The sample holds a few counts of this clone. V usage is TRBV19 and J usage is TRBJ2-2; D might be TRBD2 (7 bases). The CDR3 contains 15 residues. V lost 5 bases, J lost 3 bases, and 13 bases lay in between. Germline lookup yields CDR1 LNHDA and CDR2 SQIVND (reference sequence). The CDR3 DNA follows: TGTGCCAGTAGTGTTCGGGGGGCGGACACCGGGGAGCTGTTTTTT. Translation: CASSVRGADTGELFF.

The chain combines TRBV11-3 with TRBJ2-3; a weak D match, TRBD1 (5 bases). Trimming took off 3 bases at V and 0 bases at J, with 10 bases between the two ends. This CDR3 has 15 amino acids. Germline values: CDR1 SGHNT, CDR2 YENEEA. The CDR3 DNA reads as TGTGCCAGCAGCTTGACAGTCTCTAGCACAGATACGCAGTATTTT. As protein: CASSLTVSSTDTQYF.

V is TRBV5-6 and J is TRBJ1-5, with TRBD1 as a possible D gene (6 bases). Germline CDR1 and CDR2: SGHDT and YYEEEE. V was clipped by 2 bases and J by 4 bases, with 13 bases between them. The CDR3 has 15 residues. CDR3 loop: CASSFRGVGNQPQHF. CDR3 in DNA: TGTGCCAGCAGCTTCAGGGGAGTTGGGAATCAGCCCCAGCATTTT.

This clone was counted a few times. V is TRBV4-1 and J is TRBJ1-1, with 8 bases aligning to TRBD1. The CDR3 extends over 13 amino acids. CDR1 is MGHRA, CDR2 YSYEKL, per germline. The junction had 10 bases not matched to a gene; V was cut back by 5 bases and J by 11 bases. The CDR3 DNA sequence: TGCGCCAGCAGCTCCGGGACAGGTACAAGGGCTTTCTTT. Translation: CASSSGTGTRAFF.